The 28 T cell receptor beta chains below were found in one sample sequenced in a study of blood T cell repertoires in COVID-19. TCRdb keeps only in-frame clones here, not all; method: immunoSEQ multiplex PCR. Seen here are about 250,000 clones, about nine tenths observed once, and the top ten hold roughly 1.7%. The sample comprised PBMCs or T cells enriched from blood (not recorded which). These TCRs come from a man between 40 and 49 years old who had recovered from COVID-19.

V gene TRBV21-1 combines with J gene TRBJ1-4; the table assigns TRBD1, which was not confirmed against the DNA. TRBV21-1 is designated a pseudogene. CDR3 length: 17 residues. The CDR3, as DNA: TGTGCCAGCAGCAGGAGGGACAGGGGATACGTTAATGAAAAACTGTTTTTT. The encoded protein is CASSRRDRGYVNEKLFF.

In this sample, this clone turned up once. J is TRBJ2-7 and V is TRBV7-8; 11 bases match TRBD2. Trimming removed 3 bases from V and 5 bases from J; junction bases left unmatched: 3. Per germline, CDR1 SGHVS and CDR2 FQNEAQ. The CDR3 has 14 residues. This chain's CDR3 is CASSFSGGGNEQYF. The CDR3 region has the DNA TGTGCCAGCAGCTTTAGCGGGGGGGGCAACGAGCAGTACTTC.

The DNA for the CDR3 is TGTGCCAGCAGCTATACTAACTATGGCTACACCTTC. Residues: CASSYTNYGYTF. This rearrangement joins TRBV5-6 to TRBJ1-2; no clear D gene. Between the trimmed V and J ends, which lost 3 bases and 0 bases, there was a span of 3 bases. The CDR3 has 12 residues. Germline assignment: CDR1 SGHDT and CDR2 YYEEEE.

Only one count was recorded for this clone. The gene calls are TRBV4-2 and TRBJ1-3; TRBD1 matches at 10 bases. The CDR3 runs 15 residues. The junction had 3 bases not matched to a gene; V was cut back by 4 bases and J by 3 bases. CDR1 and CDR2 (germline): LGHNA, YNFKEQ. CDR3 amino acids: CASSPDRGLGNTIYF. The CDR3 coding sequence is TGTGCCAGCAGCCCCGACAGGGGGCTTGGAAACACCATATATTTT.

V gene TRBV19 combines with J gene TRBJ1-5; D is ambiguous. CDR1 LNHDA and CDR2 SQIVND come from the germline V gene (reference sequence). This CDR3 spans 13 amino acids. V was trimmed by 0 bases and J by 11 bases, leaving 11 bases between them. The CDR3 nucleotides read TGTGCCAGTAGTATAGAGGCGGCTGGAGCCCAGCATTTT. Its translation is CASSIEAAGAQHF.

The chain recombines TRBV5-4 with TRBJ1-3, with 7 bases matching TRBD1. This CDR3 region has 13 residues. Germline V gene sequence: CDR1 SGHNT, CDR2 YYREEE (reference sequence). V was pared by 4 bases and J by 5 bases, with 3 bases of the junction left unmatched. Written as DNA, the CDR3 is TGTGCCAGCAGCCCACAGGGGAGAAACACCATATATTTT. This gives the protein CASSPQGRNTIYF.

Concerning this clone itself: Within the sample, other DNA sequences also encode this same CDR3. The chain carries TRBV18 and TRBJ1-1; D is undetermined. The CDR3 has 14 residues. The V end was cut by 3 bases, the J end by 2 bases, with 10 bases between. The germline V gene encodes CDR1 KGHSH and CDR2 LQKENI. The DNA of the CDR3 is TGTGCCAGCTCACCGGGAGGTCCAAACACTGAAGCTTTCTTT. Translated, it gives CASSPGGPNTEAFF.

The gene calls are TRBV6-5 and TRBJ2-5; no firm D call. V was shortened by 5 bases and J by 5 bases, with 18 bases between the two germline ends. Germline CDR1 is MNHEY and CDR2 is SVGAGI. This CDR3 comprises 15 residues. CDR3 residues: CASSSSGGFGETQYF. DNA of the CDR3: TGTGCCAGCAGTAGTAGTGGTGGATTCGGGGAGACCCAGTACTTC.

The V call is TRBV7-8, the J call TRBJ2-7, with D possibly matching TRBD2 (6 bases). From germline, CDR1 is SGHVS and CDR2 FQNEAQ. V shed 4 bases and J shed 2 bases, with 9 bases lying between them. This CDR3 is 13 amino acids long. The CDR3 region is CASSYRLAYEQYF. In DNA form, the CDR3 reads TGTGCCAGCAGCTACAGACTAGCCTACGAGCAGTACTTC. The variable domain in full, with the rest retrieved from reference TRBV7-8 and TRBJ2-7, is GAGVSQSPRYKVAKRGQDVALRCDPISGHVSLFWYQQALGQGPEFLTYFQNEAQLDKSGLPSDRFFAERPEGSVSTLKIQRTQQEDSAVYLCASSYRLAYEQYFGPGTRLTVT.

This clone has a single count. The chain is built from TRBV7-2 and TRBJ2-7, with TRBD2 matching over 7 bases. The CDR3 length is 16 residues. Germline V CDR1 and CDR2: SGHTA, FQGNSA. V was clipped by 2 bases and J by 4 bases; unmatched bases: 11. The CDR3 spells CASSLRGASGTYEQYF. CDR3 in DNA: TGTGCCAGCAGCTTAAGGGGAGCTAGCGGTACGTACGAGCAGTACTTC.

V and J are TRBV15 and TRBJ1-2; 12 bases map to TRBD1. J lost 7 bases, V lost 3 bases, and 9 bases had no gene match. Germline V gene data show CDR1 as LNHNV and CDR2 as YYDKDF (reference sequence). The CDR3 is 16 residues long. In nucleotides, the CDR3 is TGTGCCACCAGCAGCCCCCCCGGGACAGGGGGCAGTGGCTACACCTTC. Translation gives CATSSPPGTGGSGYTF.

This chain connects TRBV9 to TRBJ2-7; TRBD2 agrees at 7 bases. CDR1 SGDLS and CDR2 YYNGEE come from the germline V gene. Trimming at V came to 0 bases and at J to 5 bases, leaving 8 bases not matched to a gene. The CDR3 spans 15 residues. CDR3 nucleotides: TGTGCCAGCAGCGTAGGTGGGCGGGGGAACGACGAGCAGTACTTC. It codes for CASSVGGRGNDEQYF.

The J gene is TRBJ2-2, the V gene TRBV7-9; possibly TRBD1 for D (6 bases). The CDR3 runs 16 residues. Per germline, CDR1 SEHNR and CDR2 FQNEAQ (reference sequence). V was trimmed by 0 bases and J by 2 bases, leaving 10 bases between them. The CDR3 loop is CASSLAVGGNTGELFF. As DNA, the CDR3 is TGTGCCAGCAGCTTAGCGGTAGGGGGTAACACCGGGGAGCTGTTTTTT.

V gene TRBV10-3 combines with J gene TRBJ2-7; 7 nucleotides match TRBD1. With 5 bases clipped from V and 6 bases from J, the junction kept 10 bases outside the gene matches. The CDR3 sequence is 14 residues long. CDR1 is ENHRY and CDR2 is SYGVKD in the germline V gene. The CDR3 loop reads CAISTWTGVGEQYF. The CDR3 DNA sequence: TGTGCCATCAGTACCTGGACAGGAGTAGGCGAGCAGTACTTC.

The gene calls are TRBV5-1 and TRBJ1-5; 7 positions agree with TRBD1. CDR1 and CDR2 (germline): SGHRS, YFSETQ. With V trimmed by 3 bases and J by 1 base, 4 bases remained unmatched. The length of the CDR3 is 15 residues. CDR3 sequence: CASSSQGLSNQPQHF. In DNA, the CDR3 is TGCGCCAGCAGCTCACAGGGGTTGAGCAATCAGCCCCAGCATTTT.

The chain combines TRBV30 with TRBJ1-1; TRBD1 matches at 12 bases. The CDR3 has 16 residues. CDR1 is GTSNPN and CDR2 is SVGIG in the germline V gene (reference sequence). J was trimmed by 5 bases and V by 3 bases; bases with no gene match: 10. DNA of the CDR3: TGTGCCTGGAGCGCCGGGACAGGGGGCGCAGGGACTGAAGCTTTCTTT. Amino acid sequence: CAWSAGTGGAGTEAFF.

The sample holds a few counts of this clone. The gene calls are TRBV9 and TRBJ2-7, with a tentative D call TRBD2 (5 bases). Germline CDR1 is SGDLS and CDR2 is YYNGEE. The CDR3 loop spans 14 amino acids. Trimming pared 0 bases from V and 5 bases from J, leaving 12 bases between. CDR3: CASSVGGRPNEQYF. The CDR3 DNA follows: TGTGCCAGCAGCGTAGGCGGGCGGCCCAACGAGCAGTACTTC.

The chain is built from TRBV5-1 and TRBJ1-2; D gene ambiguous. The V gene's germline CDR1 is SGHRS and CDR2 YFSETQ. CDR3 length: 13 residues. Trimming took 2 bases from V and 6 from J, leaving 11 bases between them. CDR3 region: CASSLEGFDGYTF. Written as DNA, the CDR3 is TGCGCCAGCAGCTTAGAGGGATTTGATGGCTACACCTTC.

The chain uses TRBV18 and TRBJ1-6; D ambiguous. This CDR3 has 13 residues. Trimming pared 4 bases from V and 7 bases from J, leaving 8 bases between. In germline, CDR1 is KGHSH, CDR2 LQKENI. In DNA, the CDR3 is TGTGCCAGCTCACGCGGGGAAAATTCACCCCTCCACTTT. It yields the protein CASSRGENSPLHF. The full variable domain, completed using reference TRBV18 and TRBJ1-6, is NAGVMQNPRHLVRRRGQEARLRCSPMKGHSHVYWYRQLPEEGLKFMVYLQKENIIDESGMPKERFSAEFPKEGPSILRIQQVVRGDSAAYFCASSRGENSPLHFGNGTRLTVT.

The rearrangement links TRBV5-6 to TRBJ2-2; tentative D call: TRBD1 (5 bases). This CDR3 comprises 15 residues. Looked up from germline, CDR1 is SGHDT and CDR2 is YYEEEE. Trimming left V 3 bases short and J 3 bases short, with 12 bases between. CDR3 nucleotides: TGTGCCAGCAGCTGGACACCAGGGTACACCGGGGAGCTGTTTTTT. Its translation is CASSWTPGYTGELFF.

The chain combines TRBV6-5 with TRBJ1-1; 8 bases map to TRBD1. The CDR3 sequence is 15 residues long. V shed 6 bases and J 3 bases; nucleotides not matched to a gene: 9. Per the germline V gene, CDR1 is MNHEY and CDR2 is SVGAGI. The CDR3 region has the DNA TGTGCCAGCAGCCCCTGGCAGGGGGCGGACACTGAAGCTTTCTTT. Protein product: CASSPWQGADTEAFF.

This sequence joins TRBV27 and TRBJ1-1; D uncertain. Germline V gene data show CDR1 as MNHEY and CDR2 as SMNVEV (reference sequence). The CDR3 contains 15 residues. V was clipped by 2 bases and J by 4 bases, with 14 bases between them. The CDR3 spells CASSLTPGWATEAFF. The CDR3 nucleotides are TGTGCCAGCAGTTTAACCCCAGGCTGGGCCACTGAAGCTTTCTTT.

The chain recombines TRBV9 with TRBJ2-1; TRBD1 matches at 9 bases. The CDR3 covers 18 residues. The V gene's germline CDR1 is SGDLS and CDR2 YYNGEE. V gave up 0 bases and J gave up 4 bases; unmatched junction bases: 11. The CDR3 loop is CASSVALVIGQGYNEQFF. The CDR3 DNA follows: TGTGCCAGCAGCGTAGCACTAGTGATAGGACAGGGGTACAATGAGCAGTTCTTC.

The chain is built from TRBV7-2 and TRBJ2-1; 8 bases align to TRBD2. The CDR3 contains 15 residues. Germline V lookup: CDR1 SGHTA, CDR2 FQGNSA. V was pared by 2 bases and J by 7 bases, with 7 bases of the junction left unmatched. CDR3: CASSLQAGGANEQFF. CDR3 nucleotide sequence: TGTGCCAGCAGCTTACAAGCCGGGGGGGCGAATGAGCAGTTCTTC.

This clone was counted a few times. J is TRBJ2-5 and V is TRBV6-2 or TRBV6-3, with D maybe TRBD1 (6 bases). V was trimmed by 5 bases and J by 5 bases, leaving 9 bases between them. Germline values: CDR1 MNHEY, CDR2 SVGEGT. This CDR3 has 12 amino acids. CDR3 region: CASSPGEETQYF. In DNA form, the CDR3 reads TGTGCCAGCAGTCCAGGGGAGGAGACCCAGTACTTC.

The CDR3 bases are TGTGCCAGTAGCAAAGAGACCGGGACAGACTACGAGCAGTACTTC. As protein: CASSKETGTDYEQYF. The chain is built from TRBV19 and TRBJ2-7; 7 bases match TRBD1. Per germline, CDR1 LNHDA and CDR2 SQIVND (reference sequence). The CDR3 sequence is 15 residues long. The trim removed 6 bases at V and 3 bases at J, leaving 11 bases unmatched.

The V gene is TRBV29-1, the J gene TRBJ1-1; D is unresolved. The CDR3 covers 14 residues. The ends were cut back, 0 bases at V and 4 bases at J, with 12 bases in the middle. CDR1 SQVTM and CDR2 ANQGSEA come from the germline V gene. This chain's CDR3 is CSVEDRGLGTEAFF. The CDR3 DNA reads TGCAGCGTTGAAGATCGCGGACTCGGCACTGAAGCTTTCTTT.

This clone was seen once. The chain links TRBV10-3 to TRBJ2-5; 9 nucleotides agree with TRBD1. CDR3 length equals 15 residues. V dropped 4 bases and J dropped 4; count of bases not matched to a gene: 7. Germline values: CDR1 ENHRY, CDR2 SYGVKD. CDR3 region: CAISVRTGDLETQYF. Here the CDR3 DNA reads TGTGCCATCAGTGTTCGGACAGGGGACTTAGAGACCCAGTACTTC.